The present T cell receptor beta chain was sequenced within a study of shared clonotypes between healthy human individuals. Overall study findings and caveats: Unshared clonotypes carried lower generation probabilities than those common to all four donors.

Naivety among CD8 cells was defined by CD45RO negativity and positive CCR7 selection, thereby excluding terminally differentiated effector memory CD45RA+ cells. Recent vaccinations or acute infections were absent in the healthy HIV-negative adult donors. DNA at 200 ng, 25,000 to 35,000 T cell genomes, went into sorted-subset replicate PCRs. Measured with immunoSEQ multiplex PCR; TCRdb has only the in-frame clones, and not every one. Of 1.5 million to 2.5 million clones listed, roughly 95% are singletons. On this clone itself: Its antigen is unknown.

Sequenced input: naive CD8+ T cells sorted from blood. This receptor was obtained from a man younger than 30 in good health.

The CDR3 nucleotides read TGTGCCAGCAGTCACGAGGGACTCCCGGGGGATCAGCCCCAGCATTTT. Translated, it gives CASSHEGLPGDQPQHF. The chain recombines TRBV6-6 with TRBJ1-5; TRBD1 might be the D (5 bases). The V gene lost 5 bases and the J gene lost 5 bases, with 19 bases spanning the gap. This CDR3 spans 16 amino acids. Germline CDR1 is MNHNY and CDR2 is SVGAGI (reference sequence).